Shown below are 5 T cell receptor beta chains from a single sample sequenced in a study of cytomegalovirus exposure and HLA in healthy donors. 60 Vbeta and 13 Jbeta primers were used in PCR. TCRdb keeps only in-frame clones here, not all; method: immunoSEQ multiplex PCR. The sample lists about 130,000 clones, about three quarters seen once, with around 6.6% in the top ten. The sequencing sample was made of PBMCs. The receptor source for this set is a middle-aged man in good health and CMV-seropositive.

This chain connects TRBV5-4 to TRBJ1-1; D is unresolved. The CDR3 contains 15 residues. CDR1 and CDR2 (germline): SGHNT, YYREEE (reference sequence). Trimming left V 9 bases short and J 1 base short, with 19 bases between. The CDR3 sequence: CATSVMARPNTEAFF. Written as DNA, the CDR3 is TGTGCCACGTCTGTTATGGCCAGGCCGAACACTGAAGCTTTCTTT.

V gene TRBV6-1 combines with J gene TRBJ1-1; 7 bases fit TRBD1. V gave up 3 bases and J gave up 6 bases; unmatched junction bases: 7. Germline lookup yields CDR1 MNHNS and CDR2 SASEGT. There are 14 residues in the CDR3. The chain's CDR3 is CASSDGETGSEAFF. For the CDR3, the DNA is TGTGCCAGCAGTGACGGAGAGACAGGGTCTGAAGCTTTCTTT.

The J gene is TRBJ2-7, the V gene TRBV10-3; TRBD1 matches 8 bases. V trimming: 3 bases; J trimming: 1 base; junction bases outside the gene matches: 5. The length of the CDR3 is 15 residues. CDR1 and CDR2 (germline): ENHRY, SYGVKD. The CDR3 DNA sequence: TGTGCCATCAGTGATCCGGGACAGGTTTCCTACGAGCAGTACTTC. Its translation: CAISDPGQVSYEQYF.

V and J are TRBV5-1 and TRBJ2-2; 7 bases map to TRBD1. The CDR3 has 16 amino acids. The V segment lost 3 bases and the J segment 2 bases; nucleotides outside the gene matches: 7. Germline-derived CDR1 and CDR2 are SGHRS and YFSETQ. DNA of the CDR3: TGCGCCAGCAGCTCTTTCGGGACAGCTAACACCGGGGAGCTGTTTTTT. Protein: CASSSFGTANTGELFF.

This clone was counted between two and nine times. The chain employs TRBV11-3 and TRBJ2-1, with 9 positions matching TRBD1. V lost 4 bases, J lost 7 bases, and 14 bases stayed unmatched. The germline V gene has CDR1 SGHNT and CDR2 YENEEA. This CDR3 is built from 17 residues. The CDR3 sequence is CASSSNRDRVRGNEQFF. CDR3 in DNA: TGTGCCAGCAGCTCGAACCGGGACAGGGTTAGAGGAAATGAGCAGTTCTTC.